The subject of this entry is one T cell receptor (beta chain). This table comes from immunoSEQ multiplex PCR, and its TCRdb copy is limited to in-frame clones, with some not included. The sample holds 30,000 to 45,000 clones, more than 85% seen once. The sample originates from a study of T cell changes during pregnancy in multiple sclerosis. The V gene lost 0 bases and the J gene lost 4 bases, with 13 bases spanning the gap. The length of the CDR3 is 16 residues. From germline, CDR1 is LGHNA and CDR2 YNFKEQ. The J gene is TRBJ2-1, the V gene TRBV4-2; no clear D. The sample in question was CD8+ T cells from peripheral blood mononuclear cells, obtained before pregnancy. This TCR derives from a female donor with multiple sclerosis, enrolled in a pregnancy study. The CDR3 is CASSQESANSYNEQFF. In DNA form, the CDR3 reads TGTGCCAGCAGCCAAGAATCTGCAAATAGTTACAATGAGCAGTTCTTC.